Below, 14 T cell receptor beta chains from the same sample are listed, as sequenced in a study of tissue T cells after allogeneic stem cell transplantation. Regarding time point: mouse harvest day 7 after allogeneic transplant. Each mouse received 10^7 T-cell-depleted marrow cells plus 10^6 splenic CD5+ T cells by tail vein. Only in-frame clones appear in the TCRdb table, and some are missing; sequencing was by immunoSEQ multiplex PCR. Of approximately 5,700 clones in the sample, roughly 56% are singletons; the top ten hold about 10%. Sequenced material: gut tissue. The receptor source for this set is a female BALB/c mouse given C57BL/6 T cells with graft-versus-host disease after an allogeneic hematopoietic cell transplant.

As regards this clone: Gene names and germline refer to mouse. The read is 1 residue too short to cover the CDR3 end, so that end is filled in from the germline J gene. The chain links TRBV26 to TRBJ2-5; 8 bases fit TRBD1. From germline, CDR1 is KGHPV and CDR2 FQNQEV (reference sequence). Losses at the gene ends were 4 bases for V and 5 bases for J; bases not matched to a gene: 2. This CDR3 region has 13 residues. CDR3 bases read: TGTGCCAGCAGTCGGACAGGGCCAGACACCCAGTAC. This sequence encodes CASSRTGPDTQY. The entire CDR3 is CASSRTGPDTQYF.

This clone was counted a single time. Gene names and germline match the mouse. With the read ending 1 residue before the CDR3 end, the germline J gene is used to fill in that end. The chain combines TRBV15 with TRBJ2-1, with D tentatively TRBD2 (6 bases). The germline gives CDR1 SGHND, CDR2 FRSKSL. CDR3 length equals 13 residues. V was shortened by 3 bases and J by 7 bases, with 10 bases between the two germline ends. The CDR3 here is CASSFGGGAEQFF. Incomplete CDR3 DNA: TGTGCCAGCAGTTTTGGGGGAGGGGCTGAGCAGTTC.

Details on this clone: The genes are named according to mouse. The CDR3 end lies 1 residue beyond the end of the read and is filled in from the germline J gene. This chain joins TRBV1 and TRBJ2-4; D unresolved. V was pared by 1 base and J by 0 bases, with 2 bases between. Per the germline V gene, CDR1 is NSQYPW and CDR2 is LRSPGD (reference sequence). This CDR3 region has 13 residues. The CDR3 bases that were read are TGCACCTGCAGTGCAGGGAGTCAAAACACCTTGTAC. This sequence encodes CTCSAGSQNTLY. The CDR3 as a whole reads CTCSAGSQNTLYF.

A word on this clone: Gene names are the mouse ones. The read falls 1 residue short of the CDR3 end, and the missing part is taken from the germline J gene. The gene calls are TRBV26 and TRBJ2-5, with TRBD2 matching over 10 bases. The CDR3 has 16 residues. In germline, CDR1 is KGHPV, CDR2 FQNQEV (reference sequence). Trimming removed 4 bases from V and 1 base from J; junction bases left unmatched: 5. Incomplete CDR3 DNA: TGTGCCAGCAGTCCTCTGGGGGGGCGCGACCAAGACACCCAGTAC. This translates into CASSPLGGRDQDTQY. The entire CDR3 sequence reads CASSPLGGRDQDTQYF.

This clone was seen only a few times. The genes and germline here are from mouse. The read comes to an end 1 residue before the CDR3 does, leaving the germline J gene to fill in the end. This chain uses TRBV26 with TRBJ2-7, with 9 bases that match TRBD2. The CDR3 is made up of 14 amino acids. Unmatched junction bases numbered 5, after V lost 6 bases and J lost 2 bases. The germline V gene encodes CDR1 KGHPV and CDR2 FQNQEV (reference sequence). The CDR3 DNA, read in part, is TGTGCCAGCAGGCTGGGGGGGGGCGCCTATGAACAGTAC. Amino acid sequence: CASRLGGGAYEQY. The full CDR3 sequence reads CASRLGGGAYEQYF.

A note on this clone: Germline and genes: mouse. Partial CDR3 DNA: TGTGCCTGGAGTCTAATCGGGGCCACAGAAGTCTTC. Its translation is CAWSLIGATEVF. The whole CDR3 reads CAWSLIGATEVFF. V usage is TRBV31 and J usage is TRBJ1-1, with D perhaps matching TRBD1 (5 bases). With the read ending 1 residue before the CDR3 end, the germline J gene is used to fill in that end. The CDR3 is made up of 13 amino acids. V was trimmed by 0 bases and J by 4 bases, leaving 9 bases between them. CDR1 is GKSSPN, CDR2 SITVG, per germline.

Turning to this clone: Gene names and germline refer to mouse. Read sequence stops 1 residue before the CDR3 end, and the germline J gene provides the missing end. This sample also contains other DNA sequences that code for the same CDR3. The chain uses TRBV26 and TRBJ2-3; D ambiguous. V was pared by 3 bases and J by 0 bases, with 7 bases between. The V gene's germline CDR1 is KGHPV and CDR2 FQNQEV (reference sequence). The CDR3 contains 14 residues. The CDR3 region is CASSLQTSAETLYF. The CDR3 DNA, read in part, is TGTGCCAGCAGTCTTCAGACTAGTGCAGAAACGCTGTAT.

On this clone: Gene names and germline match the mouse. The CDR3 bases that were read are TGTGCCAGCTCTGACACTGCAAACACAGAAGTCTTC. Protein: CASSDTANTEVF. The whole CDR3 reads CASSDTANTEVFF. V gene TRBV13-3 combines with J gene TRBJ1-1; D remains unclear. The CDR3 goes on 1 residue after the read ends, and that part is filled in from the germline J gene. Per germline, CDR1 NNHDY and CDR2 SYVADS. The ends were cut back, 7 bases at V and 0 bases at J, with 10 bases in the middle. The CDR3 consists of 13 residues.

This clone was detected only a few times. The gene symbols are mouse symbols. CDR3 bases read: TGTGCCAGCGGTGATGTCGGGACTGGGGGGGGAGAACAGTAC. It codes for CASGDVGTGGGEQY. The entire CDR3 protein is CASGDVGTGGGEQYF. The rearrangement links TRBV13-2 to TRBJ2-7; 13 bases match TRBD2. The missing CDR3 end, 1 residue past where the read stops, is filled in from the germline J gene. With V trimmed by 0 bases and J by 7 bases, 4 bases remained unmatched. Germline CDR1 is NNHNN and CDR2 is SYGAGS (reference sequence). The length of the CDR3 is 15 residues.

Of note for this clone: These gene names are mouse names. The read ends 1 residue before the CDR3 terminus; that terminus is restored from the germline J gene. V and J are TRBV3 and TRBJ2-7; TRBD1 might be the D (5 bases). The CDR3 contains 11 residues. The germline V gene has CDR1 SNHLY and CDR2 FYNGKV (reference sequence). Between the trimmed V and J ends, which lost 2 bases and 9 bases, there was a span of 8 bases. The CDR3 bases that were read are TGTGCCAGCAGCTTACAGGGCCGACAGTAC. Its translation: CASSLQGRQY. The whole CDR3 region reads CASSLQGRQYF. Filled out from reference TRBV3 and TRBJ2-7, the complete variable domain reads GPKVLQIPSHQIIDMGQMVTLNCDPVSNHLYFYWYKQILGQQMEFLVNFYNGKVMEKSKLFKDQFSVERPDGSYFTLKIQPTALEDSAVYFCASSLQGRQYFGPGTRLTVL.

As concerns this clone: Mouse gene names and germline throughout. From the germline J gene comes the end of the CDR3, since the read stops 1 residue before it. The chain uses TRBV26 and TRBJ2-7; 8 nucleotides match TRBD2. CDR3 length equals 13 residues. Germline trimming cut 2 bases from V and 5 bases from J; bases unmatched to any gene: 2. In germline, CDR1 is KGHPV, CDR2 FQNQEV (reference sequence). Incomplete CDR3 DNA: TGTGCCAGCAGTCTGAGGGGGGGCAATGAACAGTAC. Protein product: CASSLRGGNEQY. The whole CDR3 region reads CASSLRGGNEQYF.

A word on this clone: Gene labels here are mouse ones. The CDR3 goes on 1 residue after the read ends, and that part is filled in from the germline J gene. The chain has TRBV5 and TRBJ2-4; 7 bases align to TRBD2. Trimming at V came to 0 bases and at J to 4 bases, leaving 4 bases not matched to a gene. The V gene's germline CDR1 is LGHNA and CDR2 YNLKQL (reference sequence). This CDR3 is 15 amino acids long. CDR3 sequence reads: CASSQDWGEENTLYF. The CDR3 DNA, read in part, is TGTGCCAGCAGCCAAGATTGGGGGGAGGAAAACACCTTGTAC.

This clone was recorded only once. Gene and germline names: mouse. Sequencing ends 1 residue short of the CDR3 end; the germline J gene provides the rest. The chain carries TRBV12-1 and TRBJ2-7; TRBD2 matches at 11 bases. Per the germline V gene, CDR1 is SGHSN and CDR2 is HYEKVE. The V and J ends lost 4 bases and 6 bases, in that order; junction bases with no gene match: 4. The CDR3 is made up of 13 amino acids. The CDR3 region is CASSWTGGSEQYF. The covered CDR3 bases are TGTGCCAGCTCCTGGACTGGGGGGAGTGAACAGTAC.

With regard to this clone: The gene names given are mouse names. Read data end 1 residue before the CDR3 end; the end is taken from the germline J gene. The chain links TRBV12-2 to TRBJ1-5, with TRBD1 as a possible D gene (5 bases). The CDR3 consists of 15 residues. The V end was cut by 4 bases, the J end by 0 bases, with 12 bases between. CDR1 is SGHLS, CDR2 HYDKME, per germline. CDR3 residues: CASSSGTHNNQAPLF. CDR3 bases read: TGTGCCAGCTCCTCCGGGACTCATAACAACCAGGCTCCGCTT.